The clone carrying this TCR beta chain was counted between two and nine times. The antigen remains undetermined. Germline V gene lookup returns CDR1 DFQATT and CDR2 SNEGSKA (reference sequence). The CDR3 is made up of 15 amino acids. Trimming removed 5 bases from V and 0 bases from J, with 14 bases in between. This entry belongs to a study of response to subunit inactivated influenza vaccine. Study-level findings and limits: New T cells are recruited in small numbers by each seasonal influenza vaccination, according to the authors' suggestion.

TCRdb reanalysed the RT-PCR reads using MiXCR and keeps one entry per CDR3 protein. The sample records 710,000 or so distinct CDR3 sequences, 15% to 19% being singletons. The sequencing here drew on PBMCs from blood, taken 11 to 12 days after vaccination. This receptor was taken from a man in his forties or fifties who received an inactivated influenza vaccine. V is TRBV20-1 and J is TRBJ2-1; a possible D gene is TRBD2 (6 bases). CDR3 nucleotides: TGCAGTGCTCGGCCGGGGGTTAGCTCCTACAATGAGCAGTTCTTC. It yields the protein CSARPGVSSYNEQFF.